This TCR beta chain was sequenced in a study of T cells in tuberculosis. Germline loops: CDR1 MGHDK, CDR2 SYGVNS. Trimming removed 3 bases at V and 0 bases at J, with 6 bases between. The CDR3 contains 14 residues. The protocol was immunoSEQ multiplex PCR, while the TCRdb copy is restricted to in-frame clones and leaves out a portion. Of roughly 34,000 clones detected, approximately 96% appear once; the ten largest clones hold 6.2%. Sequenced material: PBMCs. This clonotype originated in a donor aged 10-35 years with latent tuberculosis or without tuberculosis infection. The chain is built from TRBV25-1 and TRBJ1-3, with D unclear. Here the CDR3 DNA reads TGTGCCAGCAGTGAGTCAGACTCTGGAAACACCATATATTTT. Protein: CASSESDSGNTIYF. The variable domain in full, completed from reference TRBV25-1 and TRBJ1-3, reads EADIYQTPRYLVIGTGKKITLECSQTMGHDKMYWYQQDPGMELHLIHYSYGVNSTEKGDLSSESTVSRIRTEHFPLTLESARPSHTSQYLCASSESDSGNTIYFGEGSWLTVV.